This T cell receptor (beta chain) was documented in a study of breast tumors, draining lymph nodes, adjacent tissues. Study-level findings and limits: Luminal-like breast cancer showed significantly greater tumor-nontumor repertoire similarity than basal-like breast cancer did. Compared with lymph nodes, tumors were less diverse; compared with nontumor tissue, more. Most tumor T cells seemingly derive from lymph node, then expand in tumor.

Axillary draining lymph nodes of breast cancer patients supplied the node samples. TCRdb re-analysed the multiplex PCR reads in MiXCR, keeping a single row per CDR3 protein. Of about 200,000 distinct CDR3 sequences in the sample, less than 35% were seen once. This clonotype was counted ten times or more. Its antigen is not identified. This CDR3 has 12 residues. Trimming cost V 5 bases and J 2 bases, with 9 bases left between them. CDR1 SQVTM and CDR2 ANQGSEA come from the germline V gene. The chain uses TRBV29-1 and TRBJ1-2; tentatively, D is TRBD1 (5 bases). Source material: axillary lymph node tissue. The source of this sequence is a female donor with breast cancer. Some clones in this sample may be carry-over from other donors' samples. CDR3 DNA sequence: TGCAGCGTTAGAACAGGAAACTATGGCTACACCTTC. The encoded protein is CSVRTGNYGYTF.